This entry is about one TCR beta chain. Two negative PCRs, clearance, or symptom resolution had been documented for recovered Cohort 3 donors. The length of the CDR3 is 15 residues. The junction had 4 bases not matched to a gene; V was cut back by 1 base and J by 6 bases. Germline V gene lookup returns CDR1 SGHNT and CDR2 YENEEA. The sample belongs to a study of blood T cell repertoires in COVID-19. About the study: The samples span acute and convalescent COVID-19 from the United States, Italy and Spain. The analysed material was cDNA or gDNA that came from T cells, B-cell-depleted T cells, or PBMCs.

Original analysis: Reference gene primer amplification yielded estimated nucleated cell counts. Repertoires were generated with immunoSEQ multiplex PCR, while TCRdb's copy carries only in-frame clones and drops some. Clone size and V and J calls were adopted from that table, with D and trimming inferred from the DNA. The sample lists about 200,000 clones, around 90% occurring once. Sequencing used PBMCs or T cells enriched from blood (not recorded which). The chain recombines TRBV11-3 with TRBJ2-1, with 9 bases aligning to TRBD1. This clonotype was obtained from a woman aged 18-29 years who had recovered from COVID-19. The CDR3 is CASSLGTGAPNEQFF. DNA for the CDR3: TGTGCCAGCAGCTTAGGGACAGGGGCCCCCAATGAGCAGTTCTTC.